Each of the 21 T cell receptor beta chains below was sequenced from the same sample in a study of T cell responses to AZD1222 COVID-19 vaccine. Repertoires were generated with immunoSEQ multiplex PCR, while TCRdb's copy carries only in-frame clones and drops some. The sample lists 95,000 to 150,000 clones, about 90% occurring once. The material sequenced was peripheral blood, taken on day 0 of MenACWY control vaccination. These receptors were collected from an adult in good health.

This chain connects TRBV2 to TRBJ1-5; D unclear. CDR1 and CDR2 from the germline V gene are SNHLY and FYNNEI. Trimming left V 5 bases short and J 0 bases short, with 11 bases between. The length of the CDR3 is 15 residues. CDR3 in DNA: TGTGCCAGCAGTACCGACGGGTATAGCAATCAGCCCCAGCATTTT. It is translated as CASSTDGYSNQPQHF.

The V call is TRBV11-2, the J call TRBJ1-1; D ambiguous. The CDR3 covers 11 residues. V was cut by 5 bases and J by 2 bases, with 3 bases left in between. Germline V CDR1 and CDR2: SGHAT, FQNNGV. The CDR3 DNA reads TGTGCCAGCAGCCAAAACACTGAAGCTTTCTTT. As protein: CASSQNTEAFF. The full variable domain, rest sourced from reference TRBV11-2 and TRBJ1-1, is EAGVAQSPRYKIIEKRQSVAFWCNPISGHATLYWYQQILGQGPKLLIQFQNNGVVDDSQLPKDRFSAERLKGVDSTLKIQPAKLEDSAVYLCASSQNTEAFFGQGTRLTVV.

The rearrangement uses TRBV9 and TRBJ2-3, with 9 bases fitting TRBD2. Germline V lookup: CDR1 SGDLS, CDR2 YYNGEE. After removal of 0 bases from V and 2 bases from J, the junction contained 1 base not matched to a gene. The CDR3 has 15 residues. The CDR3 here is CASSVGGRATDTQYF. The CDR3 nucleotides are TGTGCCAGCAGCGTAGGCGGGAGGGCCACAGATACGCAGTATTTT.

V gene TRBV27 combines with J gene TRBJ1-6, with D possibly TRBD1 on 5 matching bases. CDR3 length: 15 amino acids. V shed 4 bases and J shed 6 bases, with 13 bases lying between them. CDR1 is MNHEY, CDR2 SMNVEV, per germline (reference sequence). The CDR3: CASSYWTSSNSPLHF. CDR3 bases: TGTGCCAGCAGTTACTGGACATCTAGTAATTCACCCCTCCACTTT.

This chain connects TRBV30 to TRBJ2-1, with 8 bases lining up with TRBD2. V was pared by 4 bases and J by 8 bases, with 16 bases of the junction left unmatched. The CDR3 spans 16 residues. Germline CDR1 is GTSNPN and CDR2 is SVGIG (reference sequence). CDR3 nucleotide sequence: TGTGCCTGGACTTCGGATAGCGGGAACCTTGGCGATGAGCAGTTCTTC. This codes for CAWTSDSGNLGDEQFF.

The chain uses TRBV19 and TRBJ2-7; 10 bases fit TRBD1. This CDR3 contains 13 residues. The V and J ends lost 11 bases and 4 bases, in that order; junction bases with no gene match: 8. CDR1 and CDR2 from the germline V gene are LNHDA and SQIVND (reference sequence). The CDR3 here is CAGPPGQGYEQYV. CDR3 nucleotide sequence: TGTGCCGGGCCCCCGGGACAGGGGTACGAGCAGTACGTC.

This clone was seen a few times. Other DNA sequences in this sample translate to the same CDR3. V and J are TRBV2 and TRBJ1-2; D not certain. CDR1 SNHLY and CDR2 FYNNEI come from the germline V gene. Trimming took off 6 bases at V and 0 bases at J, with 5 bases between the two ends. The CDR3 length is 12 residues. CDR3 protein: CASRGTNYGYTF. The CDR3 bases are TGTGCCAGCAGAGGTACTAACTATGGCTACACCTTC.

V and J are TRBV10-1 and TRBJ2-1; 7 bases fit TRBD1. Losses at the gene ends were 5 bases for V and 0 bases for J; bases not matched to a gene: 10. CDR3 length: 17 residues. CDR1 and CDR2 (germline): WNHNN, SYGVQD (reference sequence). The CDR3 nucleotides read TGCGCCAGCAGTCGACGGACAGGTCGGGACTCCTACAATGAGCAGTTCTTC. Translated, it gives CASSRRTGRDSYNEQFF.

The genes are TRBV10-3 and TRBJ1-6, with TRBD1 as a possible D gene (5 bases). The CDR3 length is 14 residues. V dropped 3 bases and J dropped 9 bases, with 12 bases sitting between them. Germline V gives CDR1 ENHRY, CDR2 SYGVKD. CDR3 in DNA: TGTGCCATCAGTGAAGGTCAGGGAAGTTCACCCCTCCACTTT. Its protein product is CAISEGQGSSPLHF.

This clone was seen a few times. This sequence joins TRBV4-2 and TRBJ2-5, with D hard to call. Germline assignment: CDR1 LGHNA and CDR2 YNFKEQ. The CDR3 is 14 residues long. V lost 0 bases and J 1 base, leaving 6 bases between the germline ends. The CDR3 reads CASSQDLSQETQYF. In DNA, the CDR3 is TGTGCCAGCAGCCAAGACCTGAGCCAAGAGACCCAGTACTTC.

The J gene is TRBJ2-7, the V gene TRBV15; 8 bases map to TRBD1. V lost 0 bases, J lost 3 bases, and 1 base stayed unmatched. This CDR3 has 14 residues. The germline CDR1 and CDR2 sequences are LNHNV and YYDKDF (reference sequence). This CDR3 reads CATSREDRDYEQYF. The CDR3 nucleotides are TGTGCCACCAGCAGAGAGGACAGGGACTACGAGCAGTACTTC.

CDR3 residues: CASSTEDGDTQYF. The DNA of the CDR3 is TGTGCCAGCAGTACCGAAGACGGGGATACGCAGTATTTT. The chain combines TRBV9 with TRBJ2-3; D not resolved. Germline V gene lookup returns CDR1 SGDLS and CDR2 YYNGEE. The CDR3 sequence is 13 residues long. Trimming took off 5 bases at V and 6 bases at J, with 13 bases between the two ends. The whole variable domain, filled in from reference TRBV9 and TRBJ2-3, reads DSGVTQTPKHLITATGQRVTLRCSPRSGDLSVYWYQQSLDQGLQFLIQYYNGEERAKGNILERFSAQQFPDLHSELNLSSLELGDSALYFCASSTEDGDTQYFGPGTRLTVL.

This rearrangement joins TRBV13 to TRBJ2-1; TRBD2 matches 10 bases. The V gene end was trimmed by 0 bases and the J gene end by 4 bases; junction bases not matched to a gene: 6. CDR1 is PRHDT and CDR2 is FYEKMQ in the germline V gene (reference sequence). This CDR3 region has 17 residues. The CDR3 DNA is TGTGCCAGCAGCTTAGGTTTAGCGGGGGGCCTATACAATGAGCAGTTCTTC. Translating gives CASSLGLAGGLYNEQFF.

The chain is built from TRBV2 and TRBJ1-6, with a tentative D call TRBD1 (6 bases). V was shortened by 6 bases and J by 5 bases, with 14 bases between the two germline ends. The CDR3 has 15 amino acids. Germline CDR1 SNHLY, CDR2 FYNNEI. CDR3 sequence: CASSPDRNNNSPLHF. The DNA of the CDR3 is TGTGCCAGCAGCCCAGACAGGAACAATAATTCACCCCTCCACTTT.

On this clone: This may stem from a read error, because a much larger clone lies one nucleotide away. The chain has TRBV27 and TRBJ1-1; no clear D gene. CDR1 is MNHEY and CDR2 is SMNVEV in the germline V gene (reference sequence). The CDR3 contains 13 residues. Trimming stripped 4 bases from V and 0 bases from J, with 6 bases between. CDR3 sequence reads: CASSYGLNTEAFF. Written as DNA, the CDR3 is TGTGCCAGCAGTTACGGGTTGAACACTGAAGCTTTCTTT.

The genes are TRBV13 and TRBJ1-6; maybe TRBD1 (6 bases). The CDR3 contains 16 residues. V shed 0 bases and J shed 7 bases, with 13 bases lying between them. The V gene's germline CDR1 is PRHDT and CDR2 FYEKMQ (reference sequence). The CDR3 reads CASSLGLTGRNSPLHF. As DNA, the CDR3 is TGTGCCAGCAGCTTAGGCCTAACAGGGAGGAATTCACCCCTCCACTTT.

The chain joins TRBV7-2 to TRBJ2-3, with 7 positions matching TRBD2. With 1 base clipped from V and 0 bases from J, the junction kept 7 bases outside the gene matches. This CDR3 is 17 amino acids long. CDR1 SGHTA and CDR2 FQGNSA come from the germline V gene. DNA of the CDR3: TGTGCCAGCAGCTTAGGCGGGGGAATTACTAGCACAGATACGCAGTATTTT. Translation gives CASSLGGGITSTDTQYF. The full variable domain, with the rest looked up from reference TRBV7-2 and TRBJ2-3, is GAGVSQSPSNKVTEKGKDVELRCDPISGHTALYWYRQSLGQGLEFLIYFQGNSAPDKSGLPSDRFSAERTGGSVSTLTIQRTQQEDSAVYLCASSLGGGITSTDTQYFGPGTRLTVL.

The CDR3 nucleotides read TGTGCCAGCTCACCACCGGTCGGCACCGGGGTCTCCTACGAGCAGTACTTC. The encoded protein is CASSPPVGTGVSYEQYF. V gene TRBV18 combines with J gene TRBJ2-7; possible D gene TRBD2, 5 bases. The CDR3 runs 17 residues. Germline CDR1 KGHSH, CDR2 LQKENI. Deletions cut 0 bases from V and 0 bases from J, with 15 bases between.

The chain combines TRBV6-2 or TRBV6-3 with TRBJ1-2, with unresolved D. The CDR3 covers 14 residues. Trimming pared 6 bases from V and 2 bases from J, leaving 13 bases between. Germline V CDR1 and CDR2: MNHEY, SVGEGT. The CDR3 DNA follows: TGTGCCAGCAGCAAAGAGGCAGCAAACTATGGCTACACCTTC. It codes for CASSKEAANYGYTF.

V is TRBV7-2 and J is TRBJ1-2; TRBD1 agrees at 8 bases. V shed 0 bases and J 4 bases; nucleotides not matched to a gene: 7. The CDR3 is 16 residues long. From germline, CDR1 is SGHTA and CDR2 FQGNSA. The CDR3 sequence: CASSLARQGSGYGYTF. As DNA, the CDR3 is TGTGCCAGCAGCTTAGCGCGACAGGGGTCCGGCTATGGCTACACCTTC. Drawing the rest from reference TRBV7-2 and TRBJ1-2, the complete variable domain is GAGVSQSPSNKVTEKGKDVELRCDPISGHTALYWYRQSLGQGLEFLIYFQGNSAPDKSGLPSDRFSAERTGGSVSTLTIQRTQQEDSAVYLCASSLARQGSGYGYTFGSGTRLTVV.

Comment on this clone: One end of the junction fails to match germline, which may point to a read error. The CDR3 DNA follows: TGTGCCAGCAGCTTGGCTTTGAATACTGAAGCTTTCTTT. Its protein product is CASSLALNTEAFF. J is TRBJ1-1 and V is TRBV7-3; no reliable D call. The CDR3 loop spans 13 amino acids. Germline assignment: CDR1 SGHTA and CDR2 FQGTGA.